This entry is about one T cell receptor (beta chain). In the same sample, other DNA sequences code for this CDR3. Sequencing was performed with immunoSEQ multiplex PCR; in TCRdb, only in-frame clones are kept and a portion is missing. Here the sample spans over 200,000 clones, around 79% being singletons. The sample is drawn from a study of control samples from healthy donors and cancer patients. This sequence originates from a woman aged 60-75 years with lung cancer. The sample comprised PBMCs.

CDR3 protein: CASSLVGSSYEQYF. CDR3 DNA: TGCGCCAGCAGCTTGGTAGGGTCATCCTACGAGCAGTACTTC. This chain links TRBV5-1 with TRBJ2-7; D unclear. Trimming shortened V by 0 bases and J by 1 base, and 8 bases separated the two germline ends. This CDR3 is built from 14 residues. Germline CDR1 SGHRS, CDR2 YFSETQ.